The 15 T cell receptor beta chains in this list originate from one sample, sequenced in a study of identical twins. In TCRdb, the 5' RACE reads were re-called with MiXCR into one record per CDR3 protein. The sample has about 470,000 distinct CDR3 sequences; around 24% are singletons. A further study also used this sample, focusing on T cells expressing NK-cell markers.

The sample comprised CD4+ T cells sorted from blood. All receptors come from a woman younger than 35 in good health.

This clonotype came up a few times. The chain joins TRBV29-1 to TRBJ2-7, with 7 bases lining up with TRBD2. Looked up from germline, CDR1 is SQVTM and CDR2 is ANQGSEA. The CDR3 covers 13 residues. The trim removed 4 bases at V and 0 bases at J, leaving 3 bases unmatched. The CDR3 here is CSVGRGSSYEQYF. The CDR3 nucleotides read TGCAGCGTTGGGCGGGGGAGCTCCTACGAGCAGTACTTC.

The chain has TRBV6-5 and TRBJ1-2, with D perhaps matching TRBD1 (5 bases). The CDR3 loop spans 13 amino acids. From germline, CDR1 is MNHEY and CDR2 SVGAGI. Trimming took off 2 bases at V and 4 bases at J, with 8 bases between the two ends. CDR3 sequence reads: CASSYGHSYGYTF. As DNA, the CDR3 is TGTGCCAGCAGTTACGGACATTCCTATGGCTACACCTTC.

This clonotype has only a few counts. V usage is TRBV30 and J usage is TRBJ2-7, with no clear D. CDR3 length equals 11 residues. The ends were cut back, 1 base at V and 3 bases at J, with 4 bases in the middle. Germline V gene data show CDR1 as GTSNPN and CDR2 as SVGIG (reference sequence). The CDR3 region has the DNA TGTGCCTGGAGTGGGAACTACGAGCAGTACTTC. It yields the protein CAWSGNYEQYF.

The J gene is TRBJ1-6, the V gene TRBV20-1; D is uncertain. This CDR3 spans 17 amino acids. The V end lost 0 bases, the J end lost 0 bases, and 12 bases lay between the germline ends. Looked up from germline, CDR1 is DFQATT and CDR2 is SNEGSKA (reference sequence). CDR3 DNA: TGCAGTGCTAGAGATGTCCAGAGGAGCTCCTATAATTCACCCCTCCACTTT. Translated: CSARDVQRSSYNSPLHF.

There are a few counts of this clonotype. The rearrangement joins TRBV2 to TRBJ1-5; D perhaps matches TRBD1 (5 bases). Germline V gene lookup returns CDR1 SNHLY and CDR2 FYNNEI. This CDR3 has 15 residues. The V and J ends lost 4 bases and 2 bases respectively, with 12 bases between them. CDR3 amino acids: CASSGGLGGNQPQHF. In nucleotides, the CDR3 is TGTGCCAGCAGTGGAGGTCTGGGGGGCAATCAGCCCCAGCATTTT.

This clonotype has more than one count but fewer than ten. V is TRBV3-1 and J is TRBJ1-3, with no clear D. The germline V gene has CDR1 LGHDT and CDR2 YNNKEL (reference sequence). The CDR3 has 14 residues. V was cut by 4 bases and J by 5 bases, with 12 bases left in between. CDR3: CASSLSAGRNTIYF. Written as DNA, the CDR3 is TGTGCCAGCAGCCTTTCTGCCGGTAGAAACACCATATATTTT.

This clonotype appeared a few times. V and J are TRBV27 and TRBJ1-6, with 7 bases matching TRBD1. Germline assignment: CDR1 MNHEY and CDR2 SMNVEV (reference sequence). The V and J ends lost 8 bases and 10 bases, in that order; junction bases with no gene match: 14. This CDR3 contains 15 residues. In nucleotides, the CDR3 is TGTGCCAGCTCCGGTGAGGGGGCGTTGTGGTCACCCCTCCACTTT. Amino acid sequence: CASSGEGALWSPLHF.

The chain links TRBV20-1 to TRBJ2-1, with TRBD2 matching 8 bases. The CDR3 consists of 14 residues. V shed 8 bases and J 0 bases; nucleotides not matched to a gene: 6. CDR1 is DFQATT, CDR2 SNEGSKA, per germline (reference sequence). The CDR3 region is CSSTAGGSYNEQFF. CDR3 DNA: TGCAGTAGCACCGCGGGGGGCTCCTACAATGAGCAGTTCTTC.

The chain couples TRBV29-1 to TRBJ2-3, with D possibly matching TRBD1 (5 bases). Germline CDR1 reads SQVTM; CDR2 reads ANQGSEA. The CDR3 loop spans 12 amino acids. V shed 8 bases and J shed 3 bases, with 12 bases lying between them. CDR3 region: CSIRQTTDTQYF. As DNA, the CDR3 is TGCAGCATCCGACAGACTACAGATACGCAGTATTTT.

The genes are TRBV6-2 or TRBV6-3 and TRBJ2-1; 10 bases match TRBD2. Germline V gene sequence: CDR1 MNHEY, CDR2 SVGEGT. CDR3 length: 15 amino acids. The V gene end was trimmed by 8 bases and the J gene end by 8 bases; junction bases not matched to a gene: 12. The CDR3 loop reads CASAYLAGVVDEQFF. DNA for the CDR3: TGTGCCAGCGCTTATCTAGCGGGAGTTGTTGATGAGCAGTTCTTC.

V gene TRBV3-1 combines with J gene TRBJ2-1; D is possibly TRBD1 or TRBD2 (5 bases each). The V gene's germline CDR1 is LGHDT and CDR2 YNNKEL (reference sequence). Trimming removed 3 bases at V and 10 bases at J, with 19 bases between. The CDR3 extends over 15 amino acids. CDR3 nucleotide sequence: TGTGCCAGCAGCCAGGGGAACCGGGGCGCTTCCGAGCAGTTCTTC. This gives the protein CASSQGNRGASEQFF.

The CDR3 DNA is TGTGCCATCAGTGGAAGGACTAGCGGGACCAATGAGCAGTTCTTC. As protein: CAISGRTSGTNEQFF. J is TRBJ2-1 and V is TRBV10-3; 12 bases fit TRBD2. V lost 4 bases to trimming and J lost 6 bases; unmatched junction nucleotides: 4. Germline loops: CDR1 ENHRY, CDR2 SYGVKD. CDR3 length: 15 amino acids.

This clonotype was seen a handful of times. The junction departs from germline at one end; a sequencing error may be responsible. The CDR3 sequence: CASSILDTQYF. The DNA of the CDR3 is TGTGCCAGCAGTATACTAGACACGCAGTATTTT. The V call is TRBV19, the J call TRBJ2-3; maybe TRBD2 (5 bases). The CDR3 length is 11 residues. Germline CDR1 reads LNHDA; CDR2 reads SQIVND (reference sequence).

This clonotype occurred a few times. The gene calls are TRBV20-1 and TRBJ2-4; 7 bases align to TRBD1. Germline V lookup: CDR1 DFQATT, CDR2 SNEGSKA (reference sequence). The CDR3 covers 14 residues. V dropped 6 bases and J dropped 7; count of bases not matched to a gene: 12. CDR3 in amino acids: CSAKDRNGRNIQYF. The CDR3 region has the DNA TGCAGTGCAAAGGACAGGAACGGTCGGAACATTCAGTACTTC.

The chain has TRBV7-8 and TRBJ1-3; D is uncertain. Trimming took 2 bases from V and 0 from J, leaving 11 bases between them. The CDR3 length is 16 residues. Germline CDR1 reads SGHVS; CDR2 reads FQNEAQ. Here the CDR3 DNA reads TGTGCCAGCAGCTTAAGCCAGAGGGCCTCTGGAAACACCATATATTTT. Translated, it gives CASSLSQRASGNTIYF.